This TCR beta chain was recorded in a study of blood T cell repertoires in COVID-19. In the study overall: Some COVID-19 samples were acute and others convalescent; all came from the United States, Italy and Spain. In each case, the material was cDNA or gDNA derived from T cells, B-cell-depleted T cells, or PBMCs.

Looked up from germline, CDR1 is SNHLY and CDR2 is FYNNEI. The CDR3 contains 12 residues. Trimming cost V 2 bases and J 3 bases, with 4 bases left between them. Study processing details: Amplification with reference gene primers provided the estimates of nucleated cell counts. Sequencing was performed with immunoSEQ multiplex PCR; in TCRdb, only in-frame clones are kept and a portion is missing. V and J calls and clone size follow that table, whereas D and trimming were derived from the DNA. This sample carries some 69,000 clones, more than 80% of them seen once, and the ten largest clones take 20% to 25%.

The sample was peripheral blood. This sequence originates from a woman between 65 and 79 years old with acute or convalescent COVID-19. The chain links TRBV2 to TRBJ1-2; the D is unclear. The chain's CDR3 is CASSEYDYGYTF. CDR3 in DNA: TGTGCCAGCAGTGAATATGACTATGGCTACACCTTC.